This T cell receptor beta chain was identified during a study of lymphopenia after photon versus proton radiotherapy. The study's findings and limits: Larger post-nadir TCR diversity loss correlated inversely with survival in deceased patients. Only patients who died were analyzed for survival; proton advantage is unproven. Proton therapy kept repertoires fairly stable, unlike photons, which gained effector/memory cells. After the lymphocyte nadir, photon-treated repertoires showed oligoclonal expansion, especially of CD8+ Temra cells.

Note on this clone: Its specificity is unknown.

Generated by immunoSEQ multiplex PCR, the TCRdb table keeps only in-frame clones and is missing some. Of some 76,000 clones detected, approximately 90% appear once; the ten largest clones hold approximately 2%. The germline V gene encodes CDR1 MNHEY and CDR2 SMNVEV (reference sequence). CDR3 size: 15 residues. The ends lost 7 bases at V and 5 bases at J; junction bases unmatched: 7. The V gene is TRBV27, the J gene TRBJ2-1; 11 bases are a match to TRBD2. Here the sequenced sample was peripheral blood, taken from a patient treated with photon-based radiotherapy. The receptor comes from a woman in her thirties or forties with cholangiocarcinoma. CDR3 coding DNA: TGTGCCAGCACCCCAAATAGCGGGAGGGACAATGAGCAGTTCTTC. Translation: CASTPNSGRDNEQFF.